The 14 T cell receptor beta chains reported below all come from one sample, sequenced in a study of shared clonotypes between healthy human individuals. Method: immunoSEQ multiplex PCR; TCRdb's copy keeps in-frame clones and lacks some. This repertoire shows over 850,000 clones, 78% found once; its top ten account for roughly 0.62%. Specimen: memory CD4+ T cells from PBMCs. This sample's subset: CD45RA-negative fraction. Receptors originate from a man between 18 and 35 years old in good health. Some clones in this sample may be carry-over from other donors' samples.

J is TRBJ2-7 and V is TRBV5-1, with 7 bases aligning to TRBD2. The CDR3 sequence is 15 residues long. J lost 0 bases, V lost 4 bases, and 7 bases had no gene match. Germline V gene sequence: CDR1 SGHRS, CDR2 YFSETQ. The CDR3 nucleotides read TGCGCCAGCAGCGACCCGCAGCGGGACTCCTACGAGCAGTACTTC. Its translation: CASSDPQRDSYEQYF.

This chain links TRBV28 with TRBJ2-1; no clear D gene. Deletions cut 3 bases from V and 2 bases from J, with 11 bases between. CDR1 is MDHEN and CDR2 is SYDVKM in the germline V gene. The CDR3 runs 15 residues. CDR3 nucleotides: TGTGCCAGCAGTTTTCCCCGTTATACCTACAATGAGCAGTTCTTC. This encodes CASSFPRYTYNEQFF.

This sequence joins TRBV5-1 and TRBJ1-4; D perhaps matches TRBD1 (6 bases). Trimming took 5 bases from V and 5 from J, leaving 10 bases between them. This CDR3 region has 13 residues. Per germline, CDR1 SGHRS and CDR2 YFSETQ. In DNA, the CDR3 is TGCGCCAGCAGACCCACAGGGAATGAAAAACTGTTTTTT. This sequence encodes CASRPTGNEKLFF.

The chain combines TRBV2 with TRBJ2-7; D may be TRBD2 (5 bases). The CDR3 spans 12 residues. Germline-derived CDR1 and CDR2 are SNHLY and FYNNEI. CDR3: CASSTSSPGQNV. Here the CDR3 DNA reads TGTGCCAGCAGTACGTCTAGCCCCGGGCAAAATGTC.

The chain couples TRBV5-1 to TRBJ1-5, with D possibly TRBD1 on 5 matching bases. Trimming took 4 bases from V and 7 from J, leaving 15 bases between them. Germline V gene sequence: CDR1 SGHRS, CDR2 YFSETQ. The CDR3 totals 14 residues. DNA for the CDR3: TGCGCCAGCAGCCTGGGGGGAGGGAAGCAGCCCCAGCATTTT. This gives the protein CASSLGGGKQPQHF. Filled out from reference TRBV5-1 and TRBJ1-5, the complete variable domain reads KAGVTQTPRYLIKTRGQQVTLSCSPISGHRSVSWYQQTPGQGLQFLFEYFSETQRNKGNFPGRFSGRQFSNSRSEMNVSTLELGDSALYLCASSLGGGKQPQHFGDGTRLSIL.

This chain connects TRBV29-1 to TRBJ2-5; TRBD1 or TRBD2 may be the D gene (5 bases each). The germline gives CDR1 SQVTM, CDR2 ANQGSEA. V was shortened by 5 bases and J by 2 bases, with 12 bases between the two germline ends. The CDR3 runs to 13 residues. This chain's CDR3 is CSVFGAWQETQYF. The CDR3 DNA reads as TGCAGCGTTTTCGGGGCCTGGCAAGAGACCCAGTACTTC.

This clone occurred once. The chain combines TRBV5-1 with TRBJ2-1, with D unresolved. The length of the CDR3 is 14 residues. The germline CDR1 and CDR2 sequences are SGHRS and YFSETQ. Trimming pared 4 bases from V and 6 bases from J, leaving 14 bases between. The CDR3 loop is CASSMGSSSNEQFF. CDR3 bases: TGCGCCAGCAGCATGGGGTCATCAAGCAATGAGCAGTTCTTC.

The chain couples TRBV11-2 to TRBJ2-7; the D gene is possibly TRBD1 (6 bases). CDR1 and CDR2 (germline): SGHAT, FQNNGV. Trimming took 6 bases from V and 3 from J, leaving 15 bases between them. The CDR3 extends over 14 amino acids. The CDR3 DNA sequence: TGTGCCAGCAGGGATCTCACAGGGCGCTACGAGCAGTACTTC. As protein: CASRDLTGRYEQYF.

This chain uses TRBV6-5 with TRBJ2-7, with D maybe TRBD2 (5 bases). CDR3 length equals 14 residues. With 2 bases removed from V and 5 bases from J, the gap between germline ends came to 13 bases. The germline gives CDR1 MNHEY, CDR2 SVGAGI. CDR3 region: CASSYATTSNEQYF. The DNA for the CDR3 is TGTGCCAGCAGTTACGCCACAACTAGTAACGAGCAGTACTTC.

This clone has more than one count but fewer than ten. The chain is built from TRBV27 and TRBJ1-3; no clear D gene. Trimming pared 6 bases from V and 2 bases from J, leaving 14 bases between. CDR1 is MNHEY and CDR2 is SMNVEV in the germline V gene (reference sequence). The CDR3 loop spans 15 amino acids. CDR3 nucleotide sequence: TGTGCCAGCAGCGTCGACGGCGGGCCTGGAAACACCATATATTTT. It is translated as CASSVDGGPGNTIYF.

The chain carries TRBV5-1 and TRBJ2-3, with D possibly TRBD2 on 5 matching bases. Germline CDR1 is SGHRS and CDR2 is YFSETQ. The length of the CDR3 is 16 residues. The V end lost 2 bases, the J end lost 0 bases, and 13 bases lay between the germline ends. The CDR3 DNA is TGCGCCAGCAGCTTTCGAGGGCAAACTAGCACAGATACGCAGTATTTT. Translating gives CASSFRGQTSTDTQYF.

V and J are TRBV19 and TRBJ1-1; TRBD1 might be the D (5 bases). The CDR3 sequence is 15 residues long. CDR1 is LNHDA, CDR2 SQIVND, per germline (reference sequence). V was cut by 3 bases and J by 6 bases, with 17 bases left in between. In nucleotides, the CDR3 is TGTGCCAGTAGTATTATAAAGGAAGGGGCTCCTGAAGCTTTCTTT. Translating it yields CASSIIKEGAPEAFF.

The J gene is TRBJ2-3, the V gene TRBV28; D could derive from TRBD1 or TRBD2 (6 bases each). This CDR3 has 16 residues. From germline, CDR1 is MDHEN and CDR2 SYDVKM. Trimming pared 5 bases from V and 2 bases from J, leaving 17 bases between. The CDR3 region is CASSPQGTGNTDTQYF. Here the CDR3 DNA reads TGTGCCAGCAGTCCCCAGGGGACTGGAAACACAGATACGCAGTATTTT.

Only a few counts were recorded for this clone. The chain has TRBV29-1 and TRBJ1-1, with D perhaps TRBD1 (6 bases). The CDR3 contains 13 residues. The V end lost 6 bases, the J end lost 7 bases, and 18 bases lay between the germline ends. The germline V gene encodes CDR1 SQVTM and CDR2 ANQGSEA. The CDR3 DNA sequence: TGCAGCGTCTCGTCGGGGGCCGCTGGTGAAGCTTTCTTT. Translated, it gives CSVSSGAAGEAFF. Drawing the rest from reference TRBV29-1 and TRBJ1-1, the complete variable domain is SAVISQKPSRDICQRGTSLTIQCQVDSQVTMMFWYRQQPGQSLTLIATANQGSEATYESGFVIDKFPISRPNLTFSTLTVSNMSPEDSSIYLCSVSSGAAGEAFFGQGTRLTVV.